These 25 T cell receptor beta chains share one sample of origin, sequenced in a study of cytomegalovirus exposure and HLA in healthy donors. 13 Jbeta primers and 60 Vbeta primers were used for the PCR. Here immunoSEQ multiplex PCR was the method, and the copy in TCRdb shows in-frame clones only, minus some. The table includes 70,000 to 95,000 clones, around 81% detected once. The source material was PBMCs. The receptors derive from a male donor in good health and CMV-seronegative.

As to this clone: One junction end disagrees with the germline gene, perhaps due to a read error. The rearrangement uses TRBV5-1 and TRBJ2-3, with D hard to call. Germline V gene lookup returns CDR1 SGHRS and CDR2 YFSETQ. This CDR3 is 16 amino acids long. The CDR3: CASSLADTASTDMQYF. CDR3 nucleotides: TGCGCCAGCAGCTTGGCAGACACCGCCAGCACAGATATGCAGTATTTT.

This rearrangement joins TRBV27 to TRBJ2-7; 14 bases are a match to TRBD2. Germline loops: CDR1 MNHEY, CDR2 SMNVEV (reference sequence). After removal of 5 bases from V and 1 base from J, the junction contained 16 bases not matched to a gene. The CDR3 length is 20 residues. The CDR3 nucleotides are TGTGCCAGCAGTACTCGCACGGGACAGGGGACTAGCGGGAGTTCCTACGAGCAGTACTTC. It is translated as CASSTRTGQGTSGSSYEQYF.

The count of this clone is one. The chain combines TRBV19 with TRBJ2-3, with D possibly being TRBD2 (5 bases). This CDR3 is 12 amino acids long. Deletions cut 7 bases from V and 3 bases from J, with 8 bases between. Germline V CDR1 and CDR2: LNHDA, SQIVND (reference sequence). CDR3 in amino acids: CASMGSTDTQYF. The CDR3 DNA follows: TGTGCCAGTATGGGGAGTACAGATACGCAGTATTTT. Looking up the rest from reference TRBV19 and TRBJ2-3 gives the full variable domain: DGGITQSPKYLFRKEGQNVTLSCEQNLNHDAMYWYRQDPGQGLRLIYYSQIVNDFQKGDIAEGYSVSREKKESFPLTVTSAQKNPTAFYLCASMGSTDTQYFGPGTRLTVL.

This clone was recorded a few times. CDR3 nucleotide sequence: TGTGCCAGCAGCTTGGAGACAGGGTTCTTCACTGAAGCTTTCTTT. Translating it yields CASSLETGFFTEAFF. This chain links TRBV7-6 with TRBJ1-1; 7 bases are shared with TRBD1. The V and J ends lost 3 bases and 4 bases, in that order; junction bases with no gene match: 8. Germline V gene data show CDR1 as SGHVS and CDR2 as FNYEAQ. The CDR3 runs 15 residues.

The J gene is TRBJ1-3, the V gene TRBV7-2; 8 bases are shared with TRBD1. With 5 bases clipped from V and 2 bases from J, the junction kept 5 bases outside the gene matches. Germline V gene data show CDR1 as SGHTA and CDR2 as FQGNSA. The CDR3 is 15 residues long. The CDR3: CASSRQGNTGNTIYF. The CDR3 DNA reads TGTGCCAGCAGCCGACAGGGGAACACTGGAAACACCATATATTTT. The whole variable domain, filled in from reference TRBV7-2 and TRBJ1-3, reads GAGVSQSPSNKVTEKGKDVELRCDPISGHTALYWYRQSLGQGLEFLIYFQGNSAPDKSGLPSDRFSAERTGGSVSTLTIQRTQQEDSAVYLCASSRQGNTGNTIYFGEGSWLTVV.

Only a few counts were recorded for this clone. This rearrangement joins TRBV19 to TRBJ2-5, with a possible D match to TRBD2 (6 bases). From germline, CDR1 is LNHDA and CDR2 SQIVND (reference sequence). The CDR3 has 14 amino acids. V lost 5 bases, J lost 5 bases, and 15 bases lay in between. DNA for the CDR3: TGTGCCAGTAGTGAACCGAGCGGGTTTGAGACCCAGTACTTC. Encoded protein: CASSEPSGFETQYF. The full variable domain, its missing parts supplied by reference TRBV19 and TRBJ2-5, is DGGITQSPKYLFRKEGQNVTLSCEQNLNHDAMYWYRQDPGQGLRLIYYSQIVNDFQKGDIAEGYSVSREKKESFPLTVTSAQKNPTAFYLCASSEPSGFETQYFGPGTRLLVL.

This chain joins TRBV11-3 and TRBJ2-3; D not certain. The CDR3 sequence is 15 residues long. The V and J ends lost 1 base and 2 bases respectively, with 10 bases between them. Germline V gene lookup returns CDR1 SGHNT and CDR2 YENEEA. CDR3 in DNA: TGTGCCAGCAGCTTAGGGTTCGAGTCCACAGATACGCAGTATTTT. Amino acid sequence: CASSLGFESTDTQYF.

The gene calls are TRBV14 and TRBJ2-5; TRBD1 might be the D (6 bases). From germline, CDR1 is SGHDN and CDR2 FVKESK. The germline V and J ends were trimmed by 3 bases and 5 bases, with 13 bases remaining between them. The CDR3 contains 14 residues. This chain's CDR3 is CASSQAGTFETQYF. The CDR3 bases are TGTGCCAGCAGCCAGGCCGGGACATTCGAGACCCAGTACTTC.

This chain uses TRBV4-1 with TRBJ1-1; 8 nucleotides line up with TRBD1. The V and J ends lost 4 bases and 8 bases, in that order; junction bases with no gene match: 9. This CDR3 is 14 amino acids long. Germline V gene data show CDR1 as MGHRA and CDR2 as YSYEKL. The CDR3 region has the DNA TGCGCCAGCAGCCCCATATATAGGACAGGGGAAGCTTTCTTT. This encodes CASSPIYRTGEAFF.

V is TRBV27 and J is TRBJ1-1; 9 positions match TRBD1. The CDR3 is 16 amino acids. With 8 bases clipped from V and 1 base from J, the junction kept 11 bases outside the gene matches. CDR1 is MNHEY, CDR2 SMNVEV, per germline (reference sequence). Here the CDR3 DNA reads TGTGCCAGCTACCGGGACAGGGAATTTGCGAACACTGAAGCTTTCTTT. Residues: CASYRDREFANTEAFF.

The J gene is TRBJ1-2, the V gene TRBV2; 9 bases are shared with TRBD1. CDR3 length: 13 amino acids. The J segment lost 6 bases and the V segment lost 9 bases, leaving 8 bases of the junction unmatched. Germline CDR1 SNHLY, CDR2 FYNNEI. The DNA for the CDR3 is TGTGCCAGGGACGACAGGGGGATGGATGGCTACACCTTC. The encoded protein is CARDDRGMDGYTF.

The chain couples TRBV28 to TRBJ2-7; 9 nucleotides agree with TRBD1. CDR1 MDHEN and CDR2 SYDVKM come from the germline V gene. V was clipped by 5 bases and J by 5 bases; unmatched bases: 7. The CDR3 consists of 14 residues. The DNA for the CDR3 is TGTGCCAGCAGTAACCGGGACAGGGCCCACGAGCAGTACTTC. Its translation is CASSNRDRAHEQYF.

This sequence joins TRBV7-2 and TRBJ2-1, with 9 bases that match TRBD2. This CDR3 region has 15 residues. With V trimmed by 5 bases and J by 7 bases, 9 bases remained unmatched. Germline V gene sequence: CDR1 SGHTA, CDR2 FQGNSA. In DNA, the CDR3 is TGTGCCAGCAGCGCGACTAGCGGTATTCTAAATGAGCAGTTCTTC. Protein: CASSATSGILNEQFF.

This rearrangement joins TRBV6-5 to TRBJ1-5; D remains unclear. The germline CDR1 and CDR2 sequences are MNHEY and SVGAGI. The CDR3 is 15 residues long. Deletions cut 0 bases from V and 3 bases from J, with 9 bases between. CDR3 nucleotide sequence: TGTGCCAGCAGTTACTCGATAGCCCCCAATCAGCCCCAGCATTTT. This sequence encodes CASSYSIAPNQPQHF.

The CDR3 DNA reads as TGTGCCAGCAAACGGGTTGATACGCAGTATTTT. Translating it yields CASKRVDTQYF. The genes are TRBV6-5 and TRBJ2-3; unclear D gene. The CDR3 runs 11 residues. Germline-derived CDR1 and CDR2 are MNHEY and SVGAGI. Trimming pared 7 bases from V and 6 bases from J, leaving 8 bases between.

The rearrangement links TRBV4-1 to TRBJ2-7, with 10 bases matching TRBD2. The J segment lost 0 bases and the V segment lost 0 bases, leaving 5 bases of the junction unmatched. The germline V gene encodes CDR1 MGHRA and CDR2 YSYEKL. This CDR3 comprises 17 residues. In DNA form, the CDR3 reads TGCGCCAGCAGCCAAGAGAGGGCTAGCGGGGGCTCCTACGAGCAGTACTTC. This encodes CASSQERASGGSYEQYF.

V and J are TRBV6-1 and TRBJ2-7; 7 bases line up with TRBD2. The CDR3 covers 14 residues. J was trimmed by 2 bases and V by 6 bases; bases with no gene match: 7. Germline values: CDR1 MNHNS, CDR2 SASEGT. The CDR3 loop reads CASRKTSLPYEQYF. CDR3 nucleotides: TGTGCCAGCAGGAAGACTAGCCTCCCCTACGAGCAGTACTTC.

The chain has TRBV28 and TRBJ1-2; TRBD1 aligns across 8 bases. Per germline, CDR1 MDHEN and CDR2 SYDVKM. The CDR3 consists of 17 residues. V dropped 2 bases and J dropped 2; count of bases not matched to a gene: 10. CDR3 DNA: TGTGCCAGCAGTTTAGAATTTCGGACAGGGAAAAACTATGGCTACACCTTC. Protein sequence: CASSLEFRTGKNYGYTF.

V gene TRBV9 combines with J gene TRBJ2-2; TRBD2 agrees at 8 bases. The CDR3 is 19 amino acids. Germline V CDR1 and CDR2: SGDLS, YYNGEE. J gave up 4 bases and V 0 bases, and 14 bases lay outside the gene matches. The CDR3 here is CASSVGSGGAGVTTGELFF. The CDR3 DNA follows: TGTGCCAGCAGCGTAGGCAGCGGGGGAGCGGGAGTGACCACCGGGGAGCTGTTTTTT.

This clone was detected only a few times. V gene TRBV11-2 combines with J gene TRBJ2-1; TRBD2 might be the D (7 bases). With 5 bases removed from V and 7 bases from J, the gap between germline ends came to 18 bases. From germline, CDR1 is SGHAT and CDR2 FQNNGV. The CDR3 runs to 15 residues. The CDR3 DNA reads TGTGCCAGCAGCCCCTTAAAGGGGAGGGGGAATGAGCAGTTCTTC. The encoded protein is CASSPLKGRGNEQFF. Full variable domain (remainder filled in from reference TRBV11-2 and TRBJ2-1): EAGVAQSPRYKIIEKRQSVAFWCNPISGHATLYWYQQILGQGPKLLIQFQNNGVVDDSQLPKDRFSAERLKGVDSTLKIQPAKLEDSAVYLCASSPLKGRGNEQFFGPGTRLTVL.

The chain combines TRBV4-3 with TRBJ2-6; 8 nucleotides line up with TRBD1. Germline CDR1 is LGHNA and CDR2 is YSLEER. V lost 3 bases and J lost 2; bases outside the gene matches: 6. This CDR3 is 17 amino acids long. The CDR3 protein is CASSHSQGAPGANVLTF. The CDR3 region has the DNA TGCGCCAGCAGCCATAGTCAGGGGGCGCCTGGGGCCAACGTCCTGACTTTC.

This clone was counted between two and nine times. The rearrangement links TRBV6-5 to TRBJ2-3, with 8 bases fitting TRBD1. Germline trimming cut 5 bases from V and 3 bases from J; bases unmatched to any gene: 7. CDR1 MNHEY and CDR2 SVGAGI come from the germline V gene. This CDR3 is 15 amino acids long. This CDR3 is CASSLQGARTDTQYF. In nucleotides, the CDR3 is TGTGCCAGCAGTCTCCAGGGGGCACGGACAGATACGCAGTATTTT.

V and J are TRBV19 and TRBJ2-7; tentatively, D is TRBD1 (6 bases). The CDR3 is 12 residues long. The V end was cut by 3 bases, the J end by 5 bases, with 8 bases between. CDR1 is LNHDA, CDR2 SQIVND, per germline (reference sequence). The CDR3 spells CASSINRDEQYF. CDR3 coding DNA: TGTGCCAGTAGTATCAACAGGGACGAGCAGTACTTC.

The chain uses TRBV7-8 and TRBJ1-5; D possibly corresponds to TRBD1 (6 bases). This CDR3 is 16 amino acids long. Germline V gene sequence: CDR1 SGHVS, CDR2 FQNEAQ. The V and J ends lost 3 bases and 2 bases respectively, with 14 bases between them. The CDR3 DNA sequence: TGTGCCAGCAGCTTCGACACAGGGATGGGCAATCAGCCCCAGCATTTT. Amino acid sequence: CASSFDTGMGNQPQHF.

The chain links TRBV5-1 to TRBJ2-3, with 9 bases matching TRBD1. Germline V CDR1 and CDR2: SGHRS, YFSETQ. J was trimmed by 2 bases and V by 0 bases; bases with no gene match: 4. The CDR3 runs 16 residues. CDR3 region: CASSLEGQGSTDTQYF. CDR3 sequence (DNA): TGCGCCAGCAGCTTGGAGGGACAGGGCTCCACAGATACGCAGTATTTT.